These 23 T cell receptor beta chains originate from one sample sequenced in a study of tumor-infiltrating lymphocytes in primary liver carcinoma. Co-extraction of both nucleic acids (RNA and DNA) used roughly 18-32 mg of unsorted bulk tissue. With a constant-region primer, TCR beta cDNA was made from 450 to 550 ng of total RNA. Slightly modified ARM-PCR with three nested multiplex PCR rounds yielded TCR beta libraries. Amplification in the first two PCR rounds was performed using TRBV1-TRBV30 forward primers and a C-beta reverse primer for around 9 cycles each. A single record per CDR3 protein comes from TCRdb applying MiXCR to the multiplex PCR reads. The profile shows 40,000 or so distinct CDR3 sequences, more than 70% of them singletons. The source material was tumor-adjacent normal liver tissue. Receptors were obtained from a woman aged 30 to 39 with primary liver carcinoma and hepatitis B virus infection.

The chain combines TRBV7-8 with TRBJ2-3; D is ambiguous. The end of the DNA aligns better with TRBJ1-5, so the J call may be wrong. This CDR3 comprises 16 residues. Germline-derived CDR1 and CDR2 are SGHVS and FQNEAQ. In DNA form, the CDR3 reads TGTGCCAGCAGCTTAGGAGGAGGAGGGCCTGGTGATACGCAGCATTTT. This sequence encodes CASSLGGGGPGDTQHF.

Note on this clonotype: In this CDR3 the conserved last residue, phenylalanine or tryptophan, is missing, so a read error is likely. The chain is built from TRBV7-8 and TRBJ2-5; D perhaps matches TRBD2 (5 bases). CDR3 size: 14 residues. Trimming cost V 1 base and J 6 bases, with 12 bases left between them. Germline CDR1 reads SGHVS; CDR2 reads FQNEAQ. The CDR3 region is CASSLVGSGQTQYL. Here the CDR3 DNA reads TGTGCCAGCAGCTTAGTGGGGAGCGGCCAGACCCAGTACTTA.

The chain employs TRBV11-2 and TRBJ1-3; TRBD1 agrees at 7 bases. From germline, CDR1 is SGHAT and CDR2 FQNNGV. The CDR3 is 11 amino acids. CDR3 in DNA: TGTCCCGGCAGCCCGGGGACAGCCTTCTATTTT. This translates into CPGSPGTAFYF.

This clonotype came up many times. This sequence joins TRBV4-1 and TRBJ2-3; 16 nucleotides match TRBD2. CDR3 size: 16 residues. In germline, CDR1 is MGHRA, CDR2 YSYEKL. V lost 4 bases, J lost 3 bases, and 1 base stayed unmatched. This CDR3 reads CASSPGLAGGTDTQYF. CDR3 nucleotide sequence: TGCGCCAGCAGCCCGGGACTAGCGGGGGGGACAGATACGCAGTATTTT.

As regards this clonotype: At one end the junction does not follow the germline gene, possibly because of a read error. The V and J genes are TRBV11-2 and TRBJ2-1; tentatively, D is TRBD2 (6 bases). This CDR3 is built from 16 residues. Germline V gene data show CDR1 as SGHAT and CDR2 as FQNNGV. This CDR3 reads CTSSSSAAGTRNEQFF. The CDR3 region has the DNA TGTACCAGCAGCTCCTCGGCCGCGGGAACTCGAAATGAGCAGTTCTTC.

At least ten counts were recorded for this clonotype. The CDR3 loop is CASSSLGRNTGELFF. CDR3 DNA: TGTGCCAGCAGCTCACTTGGGAGAAACACCGGGGAGCTGTTTTTT. V usage is TRBV7-9 and J usage is TRBJ2-2; perhaps TRBD2 as D (5 bases). This CDR3 spans 15 amino acids. V was pared by 4 bases and J by 2 bases, with 11 bases between. The germline V gene has CDR1 SEHNR and CDR2 FQNEAQ (reference sequence).

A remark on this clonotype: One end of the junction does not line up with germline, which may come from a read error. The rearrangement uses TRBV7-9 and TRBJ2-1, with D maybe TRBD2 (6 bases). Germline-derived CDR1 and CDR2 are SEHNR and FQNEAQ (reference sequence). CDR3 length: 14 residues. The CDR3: CASRLEGTSFEQFF. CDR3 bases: TGTGCCAGCAGATTAGAAGGGACTTCTTTTGAGCAGTTTTTC.

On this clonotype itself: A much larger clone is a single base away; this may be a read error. CDR3 in DNA: TGTGCCAACAGCTTAGTGGGCAGGACAGCTTTCTTT. It translates to CANSLVGRTAFF. The chain is built from TRBV7-9 and TRBJ1-1; D not certain. CDR3 length equals 12 residues. Germline V gene lookup returns CDR1 SEHNR and CDR2 FQNEAQ (reference sequence).

The CDR3 nucleotides are TGTGCCAGCGGAGAGACTAGTTGGGAGGCCCAGTACTTC. Protein sequence: CASGETSWEAQYF. V usage is TRBV5-6 and J usage is TRBJ2-5; D may be TRBD2 (6 bases). Germline V gives CDR1 SGHDT, CDR2 YYEEEE. V was pared by 7 bases and J by 9 bases, with 19 bases between. This CDR3 spans 13 amino acids. The full variable domain, its missing parts supplied by reference TRBV5-6 and TRBJ2-5, is DAGVTQSPTHLIKTRGQQVTLRCSPKSGHDTVSWYQQALGQGPQFIFQYYEEEERQRGNFPDRFSGHQFPNYSSELNVNALLLGDSALYLCASGETSWEAQYFGPGTRLLVL.

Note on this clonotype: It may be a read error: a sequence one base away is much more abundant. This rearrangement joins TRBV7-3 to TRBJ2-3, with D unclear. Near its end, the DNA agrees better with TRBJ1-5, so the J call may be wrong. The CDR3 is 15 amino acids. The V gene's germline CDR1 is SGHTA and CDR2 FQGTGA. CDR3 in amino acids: CASSFGAFSTDTQHF. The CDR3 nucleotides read TGTGCCAGCAGCTTTGGAGCGTTTAGCACAGATACGCAGCATTTT.

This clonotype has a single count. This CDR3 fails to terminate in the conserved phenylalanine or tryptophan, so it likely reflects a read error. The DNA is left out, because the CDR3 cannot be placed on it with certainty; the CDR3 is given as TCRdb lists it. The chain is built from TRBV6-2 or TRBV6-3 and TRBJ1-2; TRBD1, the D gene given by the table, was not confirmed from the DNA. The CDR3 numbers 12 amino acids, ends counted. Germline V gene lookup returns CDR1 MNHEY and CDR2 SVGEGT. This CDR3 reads CANSPPGVTGTS.

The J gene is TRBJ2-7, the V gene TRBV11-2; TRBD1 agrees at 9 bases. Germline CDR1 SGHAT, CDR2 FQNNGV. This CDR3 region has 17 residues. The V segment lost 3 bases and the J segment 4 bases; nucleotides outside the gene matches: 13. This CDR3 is CASSFYPGQGRDYEQYF. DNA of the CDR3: TGTGCCAGCAGCTTTTATCCGGGACAGGGAAGGGATTACGAGCAGTACTTC.

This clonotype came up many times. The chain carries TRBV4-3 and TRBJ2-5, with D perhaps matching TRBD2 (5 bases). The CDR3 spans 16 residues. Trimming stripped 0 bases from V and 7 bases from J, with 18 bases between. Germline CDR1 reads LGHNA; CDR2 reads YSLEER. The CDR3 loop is CASSQDRTEAGWTQYF. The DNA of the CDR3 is TGCGCCAGCAGCCAAGACCGGACTGAGGCTGGATGGACCCAGTACTTC.

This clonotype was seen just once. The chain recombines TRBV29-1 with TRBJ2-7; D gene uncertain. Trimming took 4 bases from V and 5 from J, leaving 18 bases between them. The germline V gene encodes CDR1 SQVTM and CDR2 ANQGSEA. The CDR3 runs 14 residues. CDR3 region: CSVGQESLHHEQYF. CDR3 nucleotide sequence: TGCAGCGTTGGACAAGAGTCTCTCCACCACGAGCAGTACTTC.

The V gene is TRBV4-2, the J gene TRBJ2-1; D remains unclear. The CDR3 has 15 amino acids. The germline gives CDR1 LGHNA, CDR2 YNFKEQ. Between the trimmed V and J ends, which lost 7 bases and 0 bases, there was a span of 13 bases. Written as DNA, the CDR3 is TGTGCCAGCAACCTGGCCTTGAGCTCCTACAATGAGCAGTTCTTC. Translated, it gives CASNLALSSYNEQFF.

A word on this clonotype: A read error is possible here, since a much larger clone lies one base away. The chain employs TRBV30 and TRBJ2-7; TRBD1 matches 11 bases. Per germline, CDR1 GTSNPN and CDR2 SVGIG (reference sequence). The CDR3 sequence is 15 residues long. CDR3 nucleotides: TGTGCCTGGACTTGGGACAGGGGGAAATCCTACGAGCAGCACTTC. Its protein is CAWTWDRGKSYEQHF. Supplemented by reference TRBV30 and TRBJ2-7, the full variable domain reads SQTIHQWPATLVQPVGSPLSLECTVEGTSNPNLYWYRQAAGRGLQLLFYSVGIGQISSEVPQNLSASRPQDRQFILSSKKLLLSDSGFYLCAWTWDRGKSYEQHFGPGTRLTVT.

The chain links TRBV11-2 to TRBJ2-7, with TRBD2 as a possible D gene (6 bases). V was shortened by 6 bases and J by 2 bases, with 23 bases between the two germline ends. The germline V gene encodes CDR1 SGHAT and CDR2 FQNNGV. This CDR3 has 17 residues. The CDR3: CASSISGGYSWTYEQYF. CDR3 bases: TGTGCCAGCAGTATCTCAGGAGGGTACTCTTGGACCTACGAGCAGTACTTC.

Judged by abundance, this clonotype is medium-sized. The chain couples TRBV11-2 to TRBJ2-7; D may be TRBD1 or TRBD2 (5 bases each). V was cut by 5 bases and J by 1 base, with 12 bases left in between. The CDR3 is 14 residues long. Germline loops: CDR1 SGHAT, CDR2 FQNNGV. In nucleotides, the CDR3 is TGTGCCAGCAGCCGGACGGGGCCTTCCTACGAGCAGTACTTC. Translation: CASSRTGPSYEQYF.

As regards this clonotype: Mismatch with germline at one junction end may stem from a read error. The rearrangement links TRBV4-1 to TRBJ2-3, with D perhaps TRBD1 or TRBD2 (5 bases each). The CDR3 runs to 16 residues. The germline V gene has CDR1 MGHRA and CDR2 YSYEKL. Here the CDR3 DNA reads TGCGCCAGCTGCCAGTTCCGGGGCTTGAGCACAGATACGCAGTATTTT. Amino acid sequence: CASCQFRGLSTDTQYF.

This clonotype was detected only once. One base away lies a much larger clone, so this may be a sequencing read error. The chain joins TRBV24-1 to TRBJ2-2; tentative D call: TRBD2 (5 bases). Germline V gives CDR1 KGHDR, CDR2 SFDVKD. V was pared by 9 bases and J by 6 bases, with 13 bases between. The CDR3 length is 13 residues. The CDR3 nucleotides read TGTGCCACCGGCGACTATTTCGCCGGGGAGCTGTTTTTT. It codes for CATGDYFAGELFF.

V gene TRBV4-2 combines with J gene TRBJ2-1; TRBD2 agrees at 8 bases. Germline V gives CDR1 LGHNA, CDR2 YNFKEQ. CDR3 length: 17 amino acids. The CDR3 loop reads CGSTPSSGGRALNEQFF. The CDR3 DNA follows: TGTGGCAGTACCCCGTCTTCGGGAGGGAGGGCCCTTAATGAGCAGTTCTTC.

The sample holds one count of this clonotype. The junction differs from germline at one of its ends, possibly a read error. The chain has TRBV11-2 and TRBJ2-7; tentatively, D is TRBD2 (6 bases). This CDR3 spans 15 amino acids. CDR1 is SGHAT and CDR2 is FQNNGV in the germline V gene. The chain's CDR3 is CANSLGVSGSYERYF. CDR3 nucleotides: TGTGCCAACAGCTTAGGAGTTAGCGGTTCCTACGAGCGGTACTTC.

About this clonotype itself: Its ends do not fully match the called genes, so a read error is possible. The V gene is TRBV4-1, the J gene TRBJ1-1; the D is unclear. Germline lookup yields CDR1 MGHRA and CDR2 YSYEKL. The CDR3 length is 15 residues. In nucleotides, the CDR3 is TGCGCCAGAAGCCAAGAGCGGGTGGGCTTGGGTGAAGCCTTCTTT. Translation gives CARSQERVGLGEAFF.